What follows describes a single T cell receptor (beta chain). These data originate in a study of T cell changes during pregnancy in multiple sclerosis. The repertoire was sequenced with immunoSEQ multiplex PCR; TCRdb's copy has only in-frame clones and lacks some. The sample yields about 65,000 clones, 85% to 95% seen once. There are 16 residues in the CDR3. The V segment lost 3 bases and the J segment 4 bases; nucleotides outside the gene matches: 10. Germline assignment: CDR1 SGDLS and CDR2 YYNGEE. This specimen was CD8+ T cells from peripheral blood mononuclear cells, taken in the third trimester of pregnancy. The source of this sequence is a female donor in good health, enrolled as a control in a pregnancy study. The chain employs TRBV9 and TRBJ1-1, with 9 bases that match TRBD1. This CDR3 is CASSEGTGTFSTEAFF. For the CDR3, the DNA is TGTGCCAGCAGCGAGGGGACAGGGACCTTTAGCACTGAAGCTTTCTTT.